This T cell receptor beta chain is drawn from a study of neurological immune-mediated disorders. General study points: In HTLV-1-associated myelopathy, TCR clonal expansion was greatest, whereas multiple sclerosis had the least, falling below healthy controls.

MiXCR was run by TCRdb on the 5' RACE reads, yielding one entry per CDR3 protein. The table has 66,000 or so distinct CDR3 sequences, about 4.9% seen once. The length of the CDR3 is 15 residues. Germline V lookup: CDR1 LGHDT, CDR2 YNNKEL (reference sequence). J gave up 6 bases and V 4 bases, and 9 bases lay outside the gene matches. This clonotype was found many times. Its antigen remains unidentified. The sequencing sample was made of PBMCs. This chain joins TRBV3-1 and TRBJ1-2, with 9 nucleotides matching TRBD1. This clonotype was sampled from a young man with multiple sclerosis. The CDR3 region is CASSLRDRDRDGYTF. DNA of the CDR3: TGTGCCAGCAGCCTGCGGGACAGGGATCGGGATGGCTACACCTTC.